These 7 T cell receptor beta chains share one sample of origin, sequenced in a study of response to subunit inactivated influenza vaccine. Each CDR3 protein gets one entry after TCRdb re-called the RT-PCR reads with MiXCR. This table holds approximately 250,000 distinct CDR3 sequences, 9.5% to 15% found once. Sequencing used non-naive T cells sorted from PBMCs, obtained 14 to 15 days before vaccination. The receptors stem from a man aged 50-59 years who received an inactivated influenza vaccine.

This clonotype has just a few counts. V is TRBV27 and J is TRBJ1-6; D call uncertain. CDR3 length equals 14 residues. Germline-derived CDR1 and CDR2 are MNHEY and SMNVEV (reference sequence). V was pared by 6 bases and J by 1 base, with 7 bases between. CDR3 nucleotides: TGTGCCAGCAGAGGGAATTCCTATAATTCACCCCTCCACTTT. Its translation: CASRGNSYNSPLHF.

The CDR3 bases are TGCAGCGTTGAATATGTATCCGAGCAGTACTTC. Translating it yields CSVEYVSEQYF. The V call is TRBV29-1, the J call TRBJ2-7; no firm D call. Germline CDR1 reads SQVTM; CDR2 reads ANQGSEA. The CDR3 sequence is 11 residues long. Trimming cost V 2 bases and J 6 bases, with 8 bases left between them.

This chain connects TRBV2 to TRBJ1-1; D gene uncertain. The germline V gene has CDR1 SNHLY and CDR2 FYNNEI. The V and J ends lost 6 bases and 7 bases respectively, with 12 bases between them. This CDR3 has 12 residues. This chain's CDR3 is CASRNSGIEAFF. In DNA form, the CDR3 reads TGTGCCAGCAGGAACAGTGGTATTGAAGCTTTCTTT.

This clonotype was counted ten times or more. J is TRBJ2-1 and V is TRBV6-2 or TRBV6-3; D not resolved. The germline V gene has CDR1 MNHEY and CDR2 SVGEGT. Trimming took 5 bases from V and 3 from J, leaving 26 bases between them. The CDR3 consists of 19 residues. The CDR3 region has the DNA TGTGCCAGCAGTCCCAAGAAGAAATTCCCGGCGGTAGACTACAATGAGCAGTTCTTC. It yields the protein CASSPKKKFPAVDYNEQFF.

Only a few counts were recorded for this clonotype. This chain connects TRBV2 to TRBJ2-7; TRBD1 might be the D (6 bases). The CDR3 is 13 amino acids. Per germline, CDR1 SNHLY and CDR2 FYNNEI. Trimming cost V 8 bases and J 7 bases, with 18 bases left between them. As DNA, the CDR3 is TGTGCCAGCCTTCAGGGGTTACTAACGGAGCAGTACTTC. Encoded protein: CASLQGLLTEQYF.

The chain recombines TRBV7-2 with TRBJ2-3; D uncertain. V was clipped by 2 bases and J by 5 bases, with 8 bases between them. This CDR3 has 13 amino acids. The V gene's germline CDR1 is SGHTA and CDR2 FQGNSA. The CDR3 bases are TGTGCCAGCAGCTTACAGTTTGGAGATACGCAGTATTTT. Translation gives CASSLQFGDTQYF.

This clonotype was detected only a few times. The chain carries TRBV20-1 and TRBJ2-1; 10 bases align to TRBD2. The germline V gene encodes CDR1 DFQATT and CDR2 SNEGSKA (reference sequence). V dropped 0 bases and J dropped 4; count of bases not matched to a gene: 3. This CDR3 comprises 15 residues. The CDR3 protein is CSARESSGGYNEQFF. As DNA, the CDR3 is TGCAGTGCTAGAGAGTCTAGCGGGGGTTACAATGAGCAGTTCTTC.